The T cell receptor (beta chain) under discussion was sequenced for a study of blood T cells in healthy people across ages. General observations from the study: Long-lived donors had more naive CD4+ cells and higher diversity than aged donors.

The CDR3 sequence is 16 residues long. Germline-derived CDR1 and CDR2 are MNHEY and SVGAGI. The V end lost 5 bases, the J end lost 5 bases, and 21 bases lay between the germline ends. With respect to this clonotype: Antigen: not known.

Investigators took around 10 milliliters of peripheral blood from every donor. A second PCR of roughly 7 to 11 cycles used a sample-barcoded 5' primer and a J-beta primer mix. Through a template-switch adaptor with 12 random nucleotides, each cDNA molecule received a tag. One entry per CDR3 protein, called by TCRdb with MiXCR from the 5' RACE reads. The sample shows roughly 800,000 distinct CDR3 sequences, about a quarter of them seen only once. The data were also submitted as part of a second study, on T cells of mothers and their children. That source notes: Slightly higher but non-significant overlap marked related mother-child pairs versus unrelated pairs.

This chain uses TRBV6-5 with TRBJ1-2, with D uncertain. What was sequenced was blood. The receptor's source is a boy younger than 18 in good health. Written as DNA, the CDR3 is TGTGCCAGCAGTCGCGCCATCCCCATCTCCCCTTATGGCTACACCTTC. Amino acid sequence: CASSRAIPISPYGYTF.